The 3 T cell receptor beta chains below come from one sample, sequenced in a study of T cell changes during pregnancy in multiple sclerosis. Method: immunoSEQ multiplex PCR; TCRdb's copy keeps in-frame clones and lacks some. The sample holds tens of thousands of clones, 85% to 95% seen once. Sequencing used CD4+ T cells from peripheral blood mononuclear cells, obtained in the third trimester of pregnancy. The receptors were sampled from a female donor with multiple sclerosis, enrolled in a pregnancy study.

This clone was counted a single time. V usage is TRBV14 and J usage is TRBJ2-3, with 14 bases aligning to TRBD2. The length of the CDR3 is 17 residues. Germline CDR1 SGHDN, CDR2 FVKESK. With V trimmed by 4 bases and J by 7 bases, 10 bases remained unmatched. Here the CDR3 reads CASSRTSGRMGSNTQYF. The CDR3 DNA is TGTGCCAGCAGCCGGACTAGCGGGAGGATGGGGTCAAATACGCAGTATTTT.

CDR3 protein: CASSLGPPTPNTEAFF. The CDR3 DNA reads TGTGCCAGCAGCTTGGGCCCCCCCACACCGAACACTGAAGCTTTCTTT. The chain uses TRBV13 and TRBJ1-1; D unclear. Germline CDR1 reads PRHDT; CDR2 reads FYEKMQ (reference sequence). V dropped 3 bases and J dropped 1 base, with 15 bases sitting between them. The CDR3 is 16 residues long. Combining the CDR3 with reference TRBV13 and TRBJ1-1 gives the whole variable domain AAGVIQSPRHLIKEKRETATLKCYPIPRHDTVYWYQQGPGQDPQFLISFYEKMQSDKGSIPDRFSAQQFSDYHSELNMSSLELGDSALYFCASSLGPPTPNTEAFFGQGTRLTVV.

The rearrangement links TRBV2 to TRBJ2-1; 7 bases are shared with TRBD2. The CDR3 is made up of 12 amino acids. Germline CDR1 and CDR2: SNHLY and FYNNEI. Germline trimming cut 5 bases from V and 8 bases from J; bases unmatched to any gene: 3. The CDR3 spells CASSPTSHEQFF. The CDR3 DNA is TGTGCCAGCAGTCCGACTAGCCATGAGCAGTTCTTC.